This TCR beta chain was sequenced in a study of cytomegalovirus exposure and HLA in healthy donors. Overall study findings and caveats: Through in vitro validation, a few CMV-associated chains were shown to be specific for CMV antigens. Clusters of TCRs from the first cohort tended to co-occur in the roughly 120 validation repertoires (as a later analysis found). A classifier reportedly called cytomegalovirus status with high sensitivity and specificity. Among TCR sequences, most were rare, though some public TCRs appeared in many donors.

V shed 2 bases, J shed 4 bases, and the junction held 4 bases outside the gene matches. Germline loops: CDR1 SGHRS, CDR2 YFSETQ. This CDR3 spans 14 amino acids. TCRdb's copy holds only in-frame clones and misses some; the assay was immunoSEQ multiplex PCR. The data contain approximately 260,000 clones, roughly 85% of them seen just once; the ten biggest clones take up approximately 1%. Comments on this clone: The antigen remains unidentified.

The chain employs TRBV5-1 and TRBJ2-7, with 9 bases lining up with TRBD2. Sequenced input: PBMCs. The source is a woman aged 18-29 years in good health and CMV-seronegative. The CDR3 reads CASSFKREVYEQYF. In DNA, the CDR3 is TGCGCCAGCAGCTTTAAGCGGGAGGTGTACGAGCAGTACTTC.